Shown below are 30 T cell receptor beta chains from a single sample sequenced in a study of blood T cell repertoires in COVID-19. The assay was immunoSEQ multiplex PCR, and TCRdb's table has in-frame clones only and misses some. The sample includes fewer than 250,000 clones, about 89% of them seen just once. The specimen was peripheral blood. These receptors all stem from an older woman who had recovered from COVID-19.

The chain couples TRBV28 to TRBJ2-5, with 11 nucleotides matching TRBD2. The CDR3 runs to 16 residues. Trimming at V came to 4 bases and at J to 4 bases, leaving 8 bases not matched to a gene. CDR1 and CDR2 (germline): MDHEN, SYDVKM. CDR3 DNA: TGTGCCAGCAGTTCGGATAGCGGGGGGGCCGGAGAGACCCAGTACTTC. Its protein product is CASSSDSGGAGETQYF.

The chain employs TRBV29-1 and TRBJ1-1, with D possibly being TRBD1 (5 bases). Trimming took off 6 bases at V and 4 bases at J, with 15 bases between the two ends. CDR3 length: 13 amino acids. Germline values: CDR1 SQVTM, CDR2 ANQGSEA. CDR3 loop: CSVPVLGGTEAFF. The CDR3 nucleotides read TGCAGCGTGCCGGTCTTGGGGGGCACTGAAGCTTTCTTT. Together with reference TRBV29-1 and TRBJ1-1, the CDR3 gives the full variable domain: SAVISQKPSRDICQRGTSLTIQCQVDSQVTMMFWYRQQPGQSLTLIATANQGSEATYESGFVIDKFPISRPNLTFSTLTVSNMSPEDSSIYLCSVPVLGGTEAFFGQGTRLTVV.

This clone was observed once. The chain recombines TRBV5-1 with TRBJ1-5; D is perhaps TRBD1 (5 bases). Germline values: CDR1 SGHRS, CDR2 YFSETQ. V was clipped by 2 bases and J by 5 bases, with 8 bases between them. CDR3 size: 13 residues. The CDR3: CASSFGGDQPQHF. The CDR3 nucleotides are TGCGCCAGCAGCTTCGGGGGAGATCAGCCCCAGCATTTT.

The chain recombines TRBV18 with TRBJ2-7, with a weak D call TRBD2 (6 bases). With 3 bases removed from V and 5 bases from J, the gap between germline ends came to 14 bases. CDR1 and CDR2 from the germline V gene are KGHSH and LQKENI. The CDR3 loop spans 14 amino acids. DNA of the CDR3: TGTGCCAGCTCACCGGGACTCGCGTCAGACGAGCAGTACTTC. It yields the protein CASSPGLASDEQYF.

The rearrangement joins TRBV9 to TRBJ2-1, with 14 nucleotides matching TRBD2. This CDR3 is built from 16 residues. The trim removed 1 base at V and 10 bases at J, leaving 7 bases unmatched. Germline V gene lookup returns CDR1 SGDLS and CDR2 YYNGEE. The CDR3 DNA follows: TGTGCCAGCAGCGTACCGGGACTAGCGGGGGAGGGGGAGCAGTTCTTC. It specifies CASSVPGLAGEGEQFF.

The CDR3 sequence is CASSLAGGVETQYF. In DNA form, the CDR3 reads TGCGCCAGCAGCTTAGCAGGGGGTGTAGAGACCCAGTACTTC. The chain has TRBV5-1 and TRBJ2-5; 7 nucleotides agree with TRBD1. There are 14 residues in the CDR3. Unmatched junction bases numbered 5, after V lost 2 bases and J lost 4 bases. Germline V gene data show CDR1 as SGHRS and CDR2 as YFSETQ.

This rearrangement joins TRBV5-1 to TRBJ2-2, with D uncertain. CDR1 and CDR2 from the germline V gene are SGHRS and YFSETQ. The V gene lost 4 bases and the J gene lost 5 bases, with 12 bases spanning the gap. This CDR3 region has 14 residues. The CDR3 here is CASSTSIVTGELFF. The CDR3 DNA is TGCGCCAGCAGCACTTCCATAGTTACCGGGGAGCTGTTTTTT.

Turning to this clone: The sample holds other DNA sequences that translate to the same CDR3. The chain couples TRBV5-1 to TRBJ2-7, with D perhaps matching TRBD2 (5 bases). Trimming took 0 bases from V and 1 from J, leaving 8 bases between them. The CDR3 is 14 amino acids. Looked up from germline, CDR1 is SGHRS and CDR2 is YFSETQ. The DNA for the CDR3 is TGCGCCAGCAGCTTGGCCGGGGTTTCCTACGAGCAGTACTTC. As protein: CASSLAGVSYEQYF.

The V gene is TRBV19, the J gene TRBJ1-1, with D maybe TRBD1 (5 bases). Germline V gene lookup returns CDR1 LNHDA and CDR2 SQIVND (reference sequence). V dropped 3 bases and J dropped 4 bases, with 12 bases sitting between them. The CDR3 extends over 14 amino acids. The CDR3: CASSMIGGGTEAFF. The CDR3 coding sequence is TGTGCCAGTAGTATGATCGGGGGGGGCACTGAAGCTTTCTTT.

The chain has TRBV20-1 and TRBJ2-7, with a weak D call TRBD1 (6 bases). Germline CDR1 is DFQATT and CDR2 is SNEGSKA (reference sequence). This CDR3 spans 14 amino acids. V was trimmed by 3 bases and J by 0 bases, leaving 12 bases between them. The CDR3 sequence is CSASTGQYSYEQYF. DNA of the CDR3: TGCAGTGCTAGTACTGGACAGTACTCCTACGAGCAGTACTTC.

The chain combines TRBV5-1 with TRBJ2-7, with 12 nucleotides matching TRBD2. The junction had 4 bases not matched to a gene; V was cut back by 3 bases and J by 6 bases. This CDR3 comprises 14 residues. The germline V gene has CDR1 SGHRS and CDR2 YFSETQ. The CDR3 region is CASSSPSGGGEQYF. DNA of the CDR3: TGCGCCAGCAGCTCGCCTAGCGGGGGGGGCGAGCAGTACTTC.

The chain couples TRBV24-1 to TRBJ2-3, with a tentative D call TRBD1 (6 bases). The V gene lost 4 bases and the J gene lost 3 bases, with 16 bases spanning the gap. Germline lookup yields CDR1 KGHDR and CDR2 SFDVKD. The CDR3 covers 16 residues. The CDR3 spells CATSDPSHRATDTQYF. The CDR3 DNA follows: TGTGCCACCAGTGACCCCTCGCACAGGGCTACAGATACGCAGTATTTT.

This chain uses TRBV24-1 with TRBJ1-2; D remains ambiguous. Germline CDR1 and CDR2: KGHDR and SFDVKD. The V and J ends lost 7 bases and 6 bases respectively, with 14 bases between them. CDR3 size: 13 residues. The CDR3 is CATRRDTTDGYTF. CDR3 coding DNA: TGTGCCACCAGGCGGGATACCACAGATGGCTACACCTTC.

V usage is TRBV9 and J usage is TRBJ1-1; TRBD1 aligns across 7 bases. CDR3 length equals 14 residues. Germline V CDR1 and CDR2: SGDLS, YYNGEE. Trimming cost V 0 bases and J 5 bases; bases outside gene matches: 4. Written as DNA, the CDR3 is TGTGCCAGCAGCGTAGATAACAGGGGAACTGAAGCTTTCTTT. Protein: CASSVDNRGTEAFF.

The CDR3 reads CASSQLPIGAPGYTF. The CDR3 region has the DNA TGCGCCAGCAGCCAGCTCCCAATAGGGGCGCCTGGCTACACCTTC. The V and J genes are TRBV4-3 and TRBJ1-2, with D perhaps matching TRBD1 (5 bases). This CDR3 is built from 15 residues. Germline CDR1 LGHNA, CDR2 YSLEER. Trimming removed 3 bases from V and 7 bases from J, with 18 bases in between.

The chain is built from TRBV27 and TRBJ1-5; 11 bases match TRBD1. CDR1 is MNHEY and CDR2 is SMNVEV in the germline V gene (reference sequence). The CDR3 sequence is 15 residues long. The V and J ends lost 3 bases and 4 bases, in that order; junction bases with no gene match: 2. The CDR3 protein is CASSFGTGGNQPQHF. CDR3 in DNA: TGTGCCAGCAGTTTTGGGACAGGGGGAAATCAGCCCCAGCATTTT.

This clone appeared a few times. This rearrangement joins TRBV11-2 to TRBJ2-5; D is perhaps TRBD1 (5 bases). In germline, CDR1 is SGHAT, CDR2 FQNNGV. CDR3 length equals 14 residues. V lost 4 bases to trimming and J lost 4 bases, with 13 bases between them. The CDR3 is CASSSVVGRETQYF. CDR3 in DNA: TGTGCCAGCAGCTCAGTGGTGGGGCGAGAGACCCAGTACTTC.

The chain recombines TRBV6-5 with TRBJ2-2, with D possibly matching TRBD2 (6 bases). Germline values: CDR1 MNHEY, CDR2 SVGAGI. Trimming took off 7 bases at V and 6 bases at J, with 6 bases between the two ends. The CDR3 has 11 amino acids. CDR3 sequence: CASKRAGELFF. The CDR3 bases are TGTGCCAGCAAGCGGGCCGGGGAGCTGTTTTTT.

This rearrangement joins TRBV7-2 to TRBJ1-6; D gene unclear. Per germline, CDR1 SGHTA and CDR2 FQGNSA. CDR3 length: 15 residues. Trimming removed 3 bases at V and 6 bases at J, with 12 bases between. The CDR3 region has the DNA TGTGCCAGCAGCTTTGTCGGGGTCTTTAATTCACCCCTCCACTTT. This translates into CASSFVGVFNSPLHF.

The chain links TRBV5-1 to TRBJ2-5, with no clear D. Germline V gene lookup returns CDR1 SGHRS and CDR2 YFSETQ. The CDR3 sequence is 15 residues long. Trimming pared 0 bases from V and 2 bases from J, leaving 11 bases between. The DNA of the CDR3 is TGCGCCAGCAGCTTGGATCCAGTCCCACAAGAGACCCAGTACTTC. Translated, it gives CASSLDPVPQETQYF.

This chain uses TRBV5-1 with TRBJ2-7, with 13 bases that match TRBD2. Trimming removed 4 bases from V and 4 bases from J; junction bases left unmatched: 8. The CDR3 spans 16 residues. Germline CDR1 reads SGHRS; CDR2 reads YFSETQ. CDR3 sequence (DNA): TGCGCCAGCAGCGATACTAGCGGGGGGGCCGTTTACGAGCAGTACTTC. Amino acids: CASSDTSGGAVYEQYF.

V is TRBV5-1 and J is TRBJ2-5; 8 bases are a match to TRBD2. Trimming removed 4 bases from V and 5 bases from J; junction bases left unmatched: 16. Germline V CDR1 and CDR2: SGHRS, YFSETQ. The CDR3 is made up of 17 amino acids. The CDR3 bases are TGCGCCAGCAGCCCCGCCTCGATGGCGGGGGGTTGGGAGACCCAGTACTTC. Translating gives CASSPASMAGGWETQYF.

The chain uses TRBV6-1 and TRBJ2-6, with 8 bases that match TRBD1. V lost 2 bases to trimming and J lost 2 bases; unmatched junction nucleotides: 8. Germline V gene sequence: CDR1 MNHNS, CDR2 SASEGT. The CDR3 extends over 18 amino acids. This chain's CDR3 is CASSEYPAGGTGANVLTF. CDR3 DNA sequence: TGTGCCAGCAGTGAATACCCCGCAGGGGGCACTGGGGCCAACGTCCTGACTTTC.

The V call is TRBV19, the J call TRBJ2-4, with a tentative D call TRBD2 (6 bases). CDR1 is LNHDA and CDR2 is SQIVND in the germline V gene (reference sequence). Trimming left V 4 bases short and J 9 bases short, with 19 bases between. This CDR3 is 15 amino acids long. The CDR3 DNA follows: TGTGCCAGTAGTACACAGGACGGGGGAGATGCCATTCAGTACTTC. This gives the protein CASSTQDGGDAIQYF.

This clone was counted once. The chain couples TRBV19 to TRBJ2-2, with 11 nucleotides matching TRBD1. CDR3 length: 15 residues. From germline, CDR1 is LNHDA and CDR2 SQIVND (reference sequence). With V trimmed by 6 bases and J by 4 bases, 4 bases remained unmatched. The CDR3 nucleotides read TGTGCCAGTAGCCGGGGACAGGGGGTCACCGGGGAGCTGTTTTTT. This gives the protein CASSRGQGVTGELFF.

The chain links TRBV7-3 to TRBJ1-1; 7 bases align to TRBD1. Trimming at V came to 5 bases and at J to 1 base, leaving 7 bases not matched to a gene. This CDR3 is 15 amino acids long. From germline, CDR1 is SGHTA and CDR2 FQGTGA. The CDR3 nucleotides are TGTGCCAGCAGCCTCCAGGGGGTCCAGAACACTGAAGCTTTCTTT. Protein product: CASSLQGVQNTEAFF.

This clone was counted a single time. The chain recombines TRBV3-1 (or the pseudogene TRBV3-2) with TRBJ2-1; TRBD2 might be the D (6 bases). V lost 2 bases to trimming and J lost 0 bases, with 17 bases between them. This CDR3 has 18 residues. Germline CDR1 is LGHDT and CDR2 is YNNKEL (reference sequence). The CDR3 nucleotides read TGTGCCAGCAGCCAACTTGTGGGAGGCCGAGGCTCCTACAATGAGCAGTTCTTC. It is translated as CASSQLVGGRGSYNEQFF.

This chain connects TRBV27 to TRBJ2-7; possible D gene TRBD1, 5 bases. The V gene's germline CDR1 is MNHEY and CDR2 SMNVEV (reference sequence). This CDR3 spans 13 amino acids. The V and J ends lost 7 bases and 6 bases respectively, with 16 bases between them. The CDR3 sequence: CASTLDKACEQYF. The CDR3 nucleotides are TGTGCCAGCACCCTGGACAAGGCTTGCGAGCAGTACTTC.

The chain is built from TRBV5-4 and TRBJ1-2; 7 positions agree with TRBD1. From germline, CDR1 is SGHNT and CDR2 YYREEE (reference sequence). This CDR3 contains 13 residues. V shed 4 bases, J shed 8 bases, and the junction held 8 bases outside the gene matches. Here the CDR3 reads CASSRTTGVGYTF. CDR3 nucleotides: TGTGCCAGCAGCCGCACTACAGGGGTAGGCTACACCTTC.

The chain links TRBV10-3 to TRBJ2-3; D might be TRBD2 (6 bases). The germline V and J ends were trimmed by 0 bases and 4 bases, with 8 bases remaining between them. CDR1 ENHRY and CDR2 SYGVKD come from the germline V gene. CDR3 size: 14 residues. The CDR3 spells CAISESRGSDTQYF. Here the CDR3 DNA reads TGTGCCATCAGTGAGTCGCGGGGATCAGATACGCAGTATTTT.